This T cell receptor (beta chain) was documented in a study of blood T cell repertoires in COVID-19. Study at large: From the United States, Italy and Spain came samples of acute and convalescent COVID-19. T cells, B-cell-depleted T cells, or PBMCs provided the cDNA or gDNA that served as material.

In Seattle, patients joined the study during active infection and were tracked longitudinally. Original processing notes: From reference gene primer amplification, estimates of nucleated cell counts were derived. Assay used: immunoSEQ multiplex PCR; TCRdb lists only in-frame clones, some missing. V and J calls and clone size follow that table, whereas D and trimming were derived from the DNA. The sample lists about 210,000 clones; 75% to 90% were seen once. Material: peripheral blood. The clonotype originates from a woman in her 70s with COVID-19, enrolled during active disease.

Written as DNA, the CDR3 is TGTGCCAGCAGCTTCCCGCCGAGCGGGAGAGCGAATGAGCAGTTCTTC. Amino acid sequence: CASSFPPSGRANEQFF. The chain links TRBV7-6 to TRBJ2-1; TRBD2 aligns across 8 bases. V lost 3 bases to trimming and J lost 7 bases; unmatched junction nucleotides: 11. Germline V gives CDR1 SGHVS, CDR2 FNYEAQ. The CDR3 runs 16 residues.